This T cell receptor (beta chain) was observed in a study of beta chain features in type 1 diabetes. The CDR3 sequence is 14 residues long. Looked up from germline, CDR1 is SGHAT and CDR2 is FQNNGV. V lost 5 bases, J lost 3 bases, and 14 bases lay in between. Concerning this clone: Antigen unknown.

Findings and limits, study-wide: For patients, the naive, central memory and Treg TCRB repertoires appeared more alike than for healthy donors. Type 1 diabetes patients had TCRB CDR3s that were shorter (moderately but significantly so) in all four CD4+ subsets.

The whole isolated RNA underwent reverse transcription, so sequencing captured expressed TCRB transcripts. This table comes from immunoSEQ multiplex PCR, and its TCRdb copy is limited to in-frame clones, with some not included. The data contain over 150,000 clones, roughly 8% of them singletons. Sort purity for all populations was recorded as exceeding 98%. Sequenced: central memory CD4+ T cells from blood. This TCR was recovered from a woman aged 40 to 50 with type 1 diabetes. This sequence joins TRBV11-2 and TRBJ2-7; the D gene is possibly TRBD2 (5 bases). CDR3 DNA sequence: TGTGCCAGCAGCAGCACAGCGGACGGCTACGAGCAGTACTTC. Its protein is CASSSTADGYEQYF.